This T cell receptor (beta chain) stems from a study of regulatory T cells in long-lasting Graves disease. As for the study in general: Persistent cases took antithyroid drugs over 5 years and stayed TSH receptor antibody positive.

Comments on this clonotype: The antigen remains unidentified. A much larger clone sits a single nucleotide away, making a read error possible.

Libraries of TCR beta came from iRepertoire HTBI primers plus Arm-PCR of CDR3 regions. TCRdb analysed the multiplex PCR reads with MiXCR anew, one entry per CDR3 protein. The table shows about half a million distinct CDR3 sequences, with around a fifth occurring only once. Study-level findings and limits: Peripheral blood, not thyroid tissue, was the sole material studied. Persistent disease was associated with favored TRBV28 usage and with favored use of TRBJ1-2 and TRBJ2-5.

V was shortened by 6 bases and J by 2 bases, with 14 bases between the two germline ends. In germline, CDR1 is MDHEN, CDR2 SYDVKM. This CDR3 has 14 amino acids. Specified time point: persistent/refractory GD, antithyroid drugs over 5 years with positive TRAb. Following extraction of RNA from PBMCs, that RNA was used to make the TCR library. This receptor was obtained from a female donor with Graves disease. The sample consisted of peripheral blood mononuclear cells (PBMCs), taken when the disease was refractory, from a patient treated with antithyroid drugs. The V and J genes are TRBV28 and TRBJ2-7, with D tentatively TRBD2 (6 bases). DNA of the CDR3: TGTGCCAGCAGGGAGGGACGCCATCCCTACGAGCAGTACTTC. Translating gives CASREGRHPYEQYF.